Below are 17 T cell receptor beta chains sequenced from a single sample in a study of CD8 T cells in Susac syndrome. Reverse transcription of about 0.45 to 1 ug RNA was performed with random hexamers. TCRdb passed the immunoSEQ multiplex PCR reads through MiXCR, listing each CDR3 protein once. Of tens of thousands of distinct CDR3 sequences in the sample, around 90% were seen once. Sample: CD8+ T cells from PBMCs. These receptors came from a human donor with multiple sclerosis.

The gene calls are TRBV12-3 or TRBV12-4 and TRBJ1-1, with D perhaps TRBD1 (5 bases). V gave up 2 bases and J gave up 7 bases, with 17 bases separating them. The CDR3 runs 15 residues. In DNA, the CDR3 is TGTGCCAGCAGTTTAATTACGGGGACGGGAAATGAAGCTTTCTTT. Residues: CASSLITGTGNEAFF.

This chain connects TRBV20-1 to TRBJ2-3; 10 positions agree with TRBD2. CDR1 and CDR2 (germline): DFQATT, SNEGSKA (reference sequence). J lost 8 bases, V lost 5 bases, and 7 bases had no gene match. The CDR3 length is 13 residues. CDR3 sequence reads: CSASASGSGTQYF. The CDR3 DNA reads as TGCAGTGCTTCGGCTAGCGGGAGTGGTACGCAGTATTTT.

This clonotype occurred a few times. A read error may account for a junction end that differs from germline. The chain has TRBV24-1 and TRBJ2-1, with 9 bases fitting TRBD2. The CDR3 is 16 residues long. Germline V gene data show CDR1 as KGHDR and CDR2 as SFDVKD. The CDR3 is CATSPWGTSFQDEQFF. The CDR3 DNA follows: TGTGCTACCAGCCCATGGGGGACTAGCTTTCAGGATGAGCAGTTCTTC.

This chain connects TRBV12-3 or TRBV12-4 to TRBJ1-5, with D hard to call. Trimming cost V 1 base and J 6 bases, with 4 bases left between them. This CDR3 spans 12 amino acids. This chain's CDR3 is CASSLVGQPQHF. In nucleotides, the CDR3 is TGTGCCAGCAGTTTAGTGGGTCAGCCCCAGCATTTT.

The chain joins TRBV7-9 to TRBJ1-2; tentative D call: TRBD1 (5 bases). This CDR3 contains 16 residues. V lost 0 bases and J 4 bases, leaving 15 bases between the germline ends. Germline V lookup: CDR1 SEHNR, CDR2 FQNEAQ (reference sequence). CDR3 loop: CASSLALQEPSYGYTF. As DNA, the CDR3 is TGTGCCAGCAGCTTAGCGCTACAGGAACCTTCCTATGGCTACACCTTC.

CDR3 sequence: CASSLGRGGYGYTF. In nucleotides, the CDR3 is TGTGCCAGCAGCTTGGGCAGGGGAGGCTATGGCTACACCTTC. The chain links TRBV13 to TRBJ1-2; D possibly corresponds to TRBD1 (6 bases). CDR3 length: 14 residues. Deletions cut 3 bases from V and 4 bases from J, with 12 bases between. Germline CDR1 and CDR2: PRHDT and FYEKMQ (reference sequence).

This clonotype was detected a few times. The chain links TRBV27 to TRBJ2-7; D perhaps matches TRBD1 (5 bases). This CDR3 contains 16 residues. V shed 2 bases and J shed 0 bases, with 14 bases lying between them. Looked up from germline, CDR1 is MNHEY and CDR2 is SMNVEV (reference sequence). The CDR3 coding sequence is TGTGCCAGCAGTTTAACGACAGTCCAGAGCTCCTACGAGCAGTACTTC. It codes for CASSLTTVQSSYEQYF.

The CDR3 is CASSPYPRGVETQYF. The CDR3 DNA reads as TGTGCCAGCAGCCCCTACCCGCGGGGAGTGGAGACCCAGTACTTC. The V gene is TRBV7-6, the J gene TRBJ2-5, with D maybe TRBD2 (6 bases). CDR3 length: 15 amino acids. Germline lookup yields CDR1 SGHVS and CDR2 FNYEAQ. V lost 5 bases to trimming and J lost 5 bases, with 18 bases between them.

The gene calls are TRBV4-1 and TRBJ2-1; TRBD1 might be the D (6 bases). The CDR3 contains 16 residues. V was shortened by 7 bases and J by 7 bases, with 23 bases between the two germline ends. Per the germline V gene, CDR1 is MGHRA and CDR2 is YSYEKL. The CDR3, as DNA: TGCGCCAGCACCTGGACAGACCTTTCTACGGGGAATGAGCAGTTCTTC. The encoded protein is CASTWTDLSTGNEQFF.

This chain connects TRBV6-5 to TRBJ1-1; D gene unclear. V lost 2 bases to trimming and J lost 4 bases, with 17 bases between them. Germline V gene data show CDR1 as MNHEY and CDR2 as SVGAGI. This CDR3 region has 16 residues. The CDR3 DNA sequence: TGTGCCAGCAGTTACGAACCGGGGATTGTCCCCACTGAAGCTTTCTTT. It translates to CASSYEPGIVPTEAFF.

The chain joins TRBV7-9 to TRBJ2-1; 10 nucleotides agree with TRBD1. This CDR3 has 16 residues. Trimming removed 5 bases from V and 3 bases from J; junction bases left unmatched: 7. From germline, CDR1 is SEHNR and CDR2 FQNEAQ (reference sequence). CDR3 region: CASSQSGTGVYNEQFF. The CDR3 region has the DNA TGTGCCAGCAGCCAATCCGGGACAGGGGTCTACAATGAGCAGTTCTTC.

The genes are TRBV6-2 or TRBV6-3 and TRBJ1-1; TRBD1 aligns across 7 bases. Looked up from germline, CDR1 is MNHEY and CDR2 is SVGEGT. V shed 5 bases, J shed 1 base, and the junction held 7 bases outside the gene matches. CDR3 length: 15 residues. CDR3 sequence reads: CASSTTGDGNTEAFF. The CDR3 coding sequence is TGTGCCAGCAGTACCACAGGGGACGGGAACACTGAAGCTTTCTTT.

The V call is TRBV12-3 or TRBV12-4, the J call TRBJ1-1, with unresolved D. The germline V and J ends were trimmed by 2 bases and 1 base, with 11 bases remaining between them. The CDR3 sequence is 15 residues long. CDR3: CASSLIGGPNTEAFF. The CDR3 coding sequence is TGTGCCAGCAGTTTAATAGGAGGACCGAACACTGAAGCTTTCTTT.

This sequence joins TRBV28 and TRBJ2-1, with D maybe TRBD2 (6 bases). Germline V CDR1 and CDR2: MDHEN, SYDVKM. Trimming cost V 6 bases and J 0 bases, with 12 bases left between them. This CDR3 region has 15 residues. CDR3 sequence (DNA): TGTGCCAGCAGCCCTACTAGCACCTCCTACAATGAGCAGTTCTTC. This translates into CASSPTSTSYNEQFF.

This chain links TRBV4-2 with TRBJ1-1; D gene unclear. There are 15 residues in the CDR3. Germline CDR1 LGHNA, CDR2 YNFKEQ. Trimming pared 2 bases from V and 3 bases from J, leaving 13 bases between. The CDR3 is CASSQLGFSDTEAFF. The CDR3 coding sequence is TGTGCCAGCAGCCAATTGGGGTTTTCGGACACTGAAGCTTTCTTT.

This clonotype was detected a few times. V is TRBV7-8 and J is TRBJ2-4; 8 positions agree with TRBD2. The germline V gene encodes CDR1 SGHVS and CDR2 FQNEAQ. This CDR3 is 18 amino acids long. Unmatched junction bases numbered 11, after V lost 4 bases and J lost 0 bases. CDR3 amino acids: CASSSRALADPAKNIQYF. Here the CDR3 DNA reads TGTGCCAGCAGCTCCAGGGCACTAGCGGACCCAGCCAAAAACATTCAGTACTTC.

The CDR3, as DNA: TGTGCCAGCAGTGAAACGGGCAGTTGGCAGCCCCAGCATTTT. Translating it yields CASSETGSWQPQHF. V is TRBV2 and J is TRBJ1-5, with D hard to call. CDR1 is SNHLY, CDR2 FYNNEI, per germline. The CDR3 totals 14 residues. The germline V and J ends were trimmed by 2 bases and 7 bases, with 12 bases remaining between them.